This TCR beta chain is from a study of blood T cell repertoires in COVID-19. Overall study: Samples came from the United States, Italy and Spain, spanning acute and convalescent COVID-19.

How the authors handled the data: Reference gene primer amplification gave nucleated cell count estimates. Method: immunoSEQ multiplex PCR; TCRdb's copy keeps in-frame clones and lacks some. V and J calls and clone size come straight from that table; D and trimming were deduced from the DNA. In the table there are more than 250,000 clones, more than 75% of which are singletons. This clone was detected once. The CDR3 contains 17 residues. Germline V lookup: CDR1 SGHVS, CDR2 FNYEAQ. Trimming cost V 0 bases and J 0 bases, with 14 bases left between them. The sample comprised peripheral blood. The V call is TRBV7-6, the J call TRBJ1-1; D not certain. The receptor was isolated from a woman in her twenties or thirties who had recovered from COVID-19. CDR3 nucleotides: TGTGCCAGCAGCTTAGCACTTATGGAGGGTCTGAACACTGAAGCTTTCTTT. Amino acids: CASSLALMEGLNTEAFF.